These T cell receptor beta chains were read from a single sample in a study of identical twins. TCRdb redid the calling of the 5' RACE reads with MiXCR, one entry per CDR3 protein. The sample includes some 460,000 distinct CDR3 sequences, 13% to 15% of them seen just once. The data were also submitted as part of a second study, on yellow fever vaccine responses in identical twins.

The sample taken for sequencing was CD4+ T cells sorted from blood. These receptors originate from a young woman in good health. The CDR3 runs from the conserved cysteine through the conserved F or W. Fields, in order: clone size, J gene, V gene, D gene, CDR3 DNA, CDR3 protein. A D gene is named only where the DNA matches it firmly. The size of a clone is reported for some rows only, either as once, few or many, or as a class for expanded clones.

size: -
J: TRBJ2-7
V: TRBV14
D: TRBD2
DNA: TGTGCCAGCAGCCAAGATTCGGCTAGCGGGCGCTACGAGCAGTACTTC
CDR3: CASSQDSASGRYEQYF

size: few
J: TRBJ2-7
V: TRBV29-1
D: -
DNA: TGCAGCGTATGGATGGACAGCTACGAGCAGTACTTC
CDR3: CSVWMDSYEQYF

size: many
J: TRBJ2-1
V: TRBV7-2
D: -
DNA: TGTGCCAGCAGCTTAGCGGCGGCAGGGTCTTACAATGAGCAGTTCTTC
CDR3: CASSLAAAGSYNEQFF

size: many
J: TRBJ2-7
V: TRBV5-1
D: TRBD2
DNA: TGCGCCAGCAGCTTGGGTTCTAGCGGGGGAACCTACGAGCAGTACTTC
CDR3: CASSLGSSGGTYEQYF

size: -
J: TRBJ2-5
V: TRBV6-2/TRBV6-3
D: TRBD2
DNA: TGTGCCAGCAGTTACTGGGGAGTAGCGGGAGTCCAAGAGACCCAGTACTTC
CDR3: CASSYWGVAGVQETQYF

size: many
J: TRBJ2-3
V: TRBV27
D: -
DNA: TGTGCCAGCAGTTCAGCCTGGACTGACACAGATACGCAGTATTTT
CDR3: CASSSAWTDTDTQYF

size: -
J: TRBJ2-7
V: TRBV19
D: TRBD2
DNA: TGTGCCAGTAGTGCGTCAGCGGGAGGAGTTAACTACGAGCAGTACTTC
CDR3: CASSASAGGVNYEQYF

size: many
J: TRBJ2-1
V: TRBV5-1
D: -
DNA: TGCGCCAGCAGCCTCAAACAGGGAAAAGCCGACAATGAGCAGTTCTTC
CDR3: CASSLKQGKADNEQFF

size: -
J: TRBJ2-2
V: TRBV6-5
D: TRBD2
DNA: TGTGCCAGCAGTTACTCTGGACTAGCGGGAGTCGGGGAGCTGTTTTTT
CDR3: CASSYSGLAGVGELFF

size: few
J: TRBJ2-3
V: TRBV11-2
D: TRBD2
DNA: TGTGCCAGCAGATCTCCCGGGAGGCCGCCGGCAGATACGCAGTATTTT
CDR3: CASRSPGRPPADTQYF

size: -
J: TRBJ2-5
V: TRBV24-1
D: TRBD1
DNA: TGTGCCACCAGTGCCGTGCCACCGGGACAGGGACAAGAGACCCAGTACTTC
CDR3: CATSAVPPGQGQETQYF

size: -
J: TRBJ2-1
V: TRBV4-2
D: -
DNA: TGTGCCAGCAGCCTAAAGAGGGGGGCTGAGCAGTTCTTC
CDR3: CASSLKRGAEQFF

size: -
J: TRBJ2-7
V: TRBV5-1
D: TRBD2
DNA: TGCGCCATCTTTGAGGCTAGCGGGACCTACGAGCAGTACTTC
CDR3: CAIFEASGTYEQYF

size: few
J: TRBJ1-5
V: TRBV6-1
D: TRBD1
DNA: TGTGCCAGCAGCCCGGGACAGCCAACTTCGGCGGGTCAGCCCCAGCATTTT
CDR3: CASSPGQPTSAGQPQHF

size: few
J: TRBJ2-3
V: TRBV2
D: -
DNA: TGTGCCAGCAGTGGGGGGACTTACTCAGATACGCAGTATTTT
CDR3: CASSGGTYSDTQYF

size: -
J: TRBJ2-3
V: TRBV6-2/TRBV6-3
D: TRBD2
DNA: TGTGCCAGCCGAGGACTAGCGAGTGCTAGCACAGATACGCAGTATTTT
CDR3: CASRGLASASTDTQYF

size: many
J: TRBJ2-1
V: TRBV10-3
D: TRBD2
DNA: TGTGCCATCAGTTGGATAGCGGGAGGGCCGGGAAATGAGCAGTTCTTC
CDR3: CAISWIAGGPGNEQFF

size: -
J: TRBJ1-2
V: TRBV5-5
D: -
DNA: TGTGCCAGCAGCCGAGAACCCCGGGACACCCCAAATGGCTACACCTTC
CDR3: CASSREPRDTPNGYTF

size: few
J: TRBJ2-7
V: TRBV28
D: -
DNA: TGTGCCAGCAGTTTATCGGCCCCCCCCGAGCAGTACTTC
CDR3: CASSLSAPPEQYF

size: -
J: TRBJ2-3
V: TRBV25-1
D: TRBD2
DNA: TGTGCCAGCAGGGGAGCGGGGGGGCCTTTTAATACGCAGTATTTT
CDR3: CASRGAGGPFNTQYF

size: -
J: TRBJ2-5
V: TRBV4-1
D: -
DNA: TGCGCCAGCAGCCCCGTGGTGCGGAAAGGGGCGAAGACCCAGTACTTC
CDR3: CASSPVVRKGAKTQYF